One and the same sample provided the 29 T cell receptor beta chains below, sequenced in a study of blood T cell repertoires in COVID-19. Sequenced by immunoSEQ multiplex PCR; TCRdb stores in-frame clones only, minus some. Of about 220,000 clones in the sample, 65% to 85% were seen once. Material for sequencing was peripheral blood. The receptors derive from a woman between 55 and 75 years old with acute or convalescent COVID-19.

The CDR3 DNA is TGCAGCTGTCAGACGGGGAACACTGAAGCTTTCTTT. It encodes CSCQTGNTEAFF. The chain couples TRBV29-1 to TRBJ1-1, with D uncertain. Between the trimmed V and J ends, which lost 8 bases and 1 base, there was a span of 11 bases. The V gene's germline CDR1 is SQVTM and CDR2 ANQGSEA. This CDR3 is built from 12 residues.

The CDR3 here is CASRGQRGQAFF. Here the CDR3 DNA reads TGTGCCAGCAGGGGACAACGGGGCCAAGCTTTCTTT. The V and J genes are TRBV25-1 and TRBJ1-1; maybe TRBD1 (6 bases). CDR3 length: 12 amino acids. Germline values: CDR1 MGHDK, CDR2 SYGVNS. Trimming cost V 6 bases and J 9 bases, with 14 bases left between them.

In its sample, this clone was seen many times. CDR3 in DNA: TGTGCCAGTAGTGATAGGACAGGGGGTTACCAGCCCCAGCATTTT. Translation: CASSDRTGGYQPQHF. The chain has TRBV19 and TRBJ1-5; 10 bases fit TRBD1. The CDR3 sequence is 15 residues long. J gave up 7 bases and V 5 bases, and 8 bases lay outside the gene matches. Germline V CDR1 and CDR2: LNHDA, SQIVND (reference sequence).

The table lists this clone with a count of one. The V gene is TRBV5-6, the J gene TRBJ2-5; D call uncertain. Trimming removed 4 bases at V and 1 base at J, with 2 bases between. There are 11 residues in the CDR3. Germline V CDR1 and CDR2: SGHDT, YYEEEE. Written as DNA, the CDR3 is TGTGCCAGCAGCCTCCAAGAGACCCAGTACTTC. This codes for CASSLQETQYF.

As regards this clone: The sample has other DNA sequences that encode this CDR3 too. The rearrangement joins TRBV7-2 to TRBJ2-1; TRBD2 matches at 9 bases. J was trimmed by 4 bases and V by 1 base; bases with no gene match: 5. The CDR3 loop spans 16 amino acids. Germline lookup yields CDR1 SGHTA and CDR2 FQGNSA. CDR3 sequence (DNA): TGTGCCAGCAGCTTAGTTGGCGGGGGGGCTTACAATGAGCAGTTCTTC. It specifies CASSLVGGGAYNEQFF.

The CDR3 region has the DNA TGTGCCAGCAGCTTAGGACAGCTGCTAGCTTTCTTT. It codes for CASSLGQLLAFF. The chain recombines TRBV7-9 with TRBJ1-1; perhaps TRBD1 as D (5 bases). Germline V CDR1 and CDR2: SEHNR, FQNEAQ (reference sequence). This CDR3 contains 12 residues. The ends were cut back, 1 base at V and 10 bases at J, with 10 bases in the middle.

A remark on this clone: Other nucleotide sequences in the sample specify the same CDR3. CDR3 nucleotide sequence: TGCGCCAGCAGCCCTTCGGGGGGAGAGACCCAGTACTTC. Its protein product is CASSPSGGETQYF. The chain employs TRBV5-1 and TRBJ2-5, with 7 bases aligning to TRBD2. Germline loops: CDR1 SGHRS, CDR2 YFSETQ. V was pared by 4 bases and J by 4 bases, with 4 bases of the junction left unmatched. CDR3 length: 13 amino acids.

The rearrangement uses TRBV27 and TRBJ1-1; 8 bases map to TRBD1. The V segment lost 8 bases and the J segment 8 bases; nucleotides outside the gene matches: 16. The CDR3 is 15 amino acids. Germline V lookup: CDR1 MNHEY, CDR2 SMNVEV (reference sequence). In nucleotides, the CDR3 is TGTGCCAGCTCATTAACAGGGGCACGACAGGGGGAAGCTTTCTTT. Residues: CASSLTGARQGEAFF.

V gene TRBV6-5 combines with J gene TRBJ1-6; 7 bases are shared with TRBD1. Germline V lookup: CDR1 MNHEY, CDR2 SVGAGI. V trimming: 8 bases; J trimming: 7 bases; junction bases outside the gene matches: 8. This CDR3 is built from 14 residues. This CDR3 is CASGSGTENSPLHF. In DNA form, the CDR3 reads TGTGCCAGCGGCTCCGGGACAGAAAATTCACCCCTCCACTTT.

The chain has TRBV19 and TRBJ2-1, with TRBD2 matching over 8 bases. CDR3 length: 13 residues. Germline V gene lookup returns CDR1 LNHDA and CDR2 SQIVND (reference sequence). V trimming: 4 bases; J trimming: 4 bases; junction bases outside the gene matches: 0. For the CDR3, the DNA is TGTGCCAGTAGTAGCGGGGGGTACAATGAGCAGTTCTTC. It translates to CASSSGGYNEQFF.

The rearrangement uses TRBV5-1 and TRBJ1-1; weak D call: TRBD1 (5 bases). The ends were cut back, 3 bases at V and 1 base at J, with 16 bases in the middle. CDR1 is SGHRS, CDR2 YFSETQ, per germline. The CDR3 is 16 amino acids. The CDR3 bases are TGCGCCAGCAGCTGGGCTATGACGGGGGGGAACACTGAAGCTTTCTTT. Translation: CASSWAMTGGNTEAFF.

The rearrangement links TRBV19 to TRBJ2-1; the D gene is possibly TRBD1 (5 bases). V lost 1 base, J lost 9 bases, and 16 bases lay in between. The CDR3 totals 15 residues. From germline, CDR1 is LNHDA and CDR2 SQIVND (reference sequence). The CDR3 spells CASSIGQGKRSEQFF. CDR3 in DNA: TGTGCCAGTAGTATAGGGCAGGGTAAGCGCAGTGAGCAGTTCTTC.

A remark on this clone: Other DNA sequences within the sample encode an identical CDR3. V usage is TRBV7-9 and J usage is TRBJ2-3, with D possibly matching TRBD1 (5 bases). V was shortened by 1 base and J by 0 bases, with 5 bases between the two germline ends. The CDR3 extends over 14 amino acids. The V gene's germline CDR1 is SEHNR and CDR2 FQNEAQ (reference sequence). The CDR3, as DNA: TGTGCCAGCAGCTTAGAGGGGAGCACAGATACGCAGTATTTT. It translates to CASSLEGSTDTQYF. The entire variable domain, with the rest obtained from reference TRBV7-9 and TRBJ2-3, is as follows: DTGVSQNPRHKITKRGQNVTFRCDPISEHNRLYWYRQTLGQGPEFLTYFQNEAQLEKSRLLSDRFSAERPKGSFSTLEIQRTEQGDSAMYLCASSLEGSTDTQYFGPGTRLTVL.

The chain links TRBV6-5 to TRBJ1-1; 7 bases line up with TRBD1. Germline-derived CDR1 and CDR2 are MNHEY and SVGAGI. V lost 8 bases, J lost 4 bases, and 7 bases stayed unmatched. The CDR3 sequence is 13 residues long. CDR3 sequence: CASRDRDFTEAFF. In DNA form, the CDR3 reads TGTGCCAGCCGAGACAGGGATTTCACTGAAGCTTTCTTT.

The CDR3: CASSRCQGMMLGEQYF. The DNA of the CDR3 is TGTGCCAGCAGCCGATGCCAGGGTATGATGCTGGGCGAGCAGTACTTC. This chain links TRBV21-1 with TRBJ2-7; TRBD1 is the table's D call, not checked against the DNA. TRBV21-1 is an annotated pseudogene. The CDR3 runs 16 residues.

The chain is built from TRBV18 and TRBJ2-5; the D is unclear. The germline CDR1 and CDR2 sequences are KGHSH and LQKENI. The CDR3 consists of 13 residues. V dropped 2 bases and J dropped 4 bases, with 8 bases sitting between them. The CDR3 sequence is CASSPTIAETQYF. The CDR3 DNA follows: TGTGCCAGCTCACCAACTATTGCAGAGACCCAGTACTTC. Full variable domain (outside the CDR3, taken from reference TRBV18 and TRBJ2-5): NAGVMQNPRHLVRRRGQEARLRCSPMKGHSHVYWYRQLPEEGLKFMVYLQKENIIDESGMPKERFSAEFPKEGPSILRIQQVVRGDSAAYFCASSPTIAETQYFGPGTRLLVL.

This chain joins TRBV2 and TRBJ1-6; no clear D. V lost 6 bases and J lost 11, with 11 bases in between. Germline assignment: CDR1 SNHLY and CDR2 FYNNEI. The CDR3 sequence is 12 residues long. The CDR3 region has the DNA TGTGCCAGCAGGGCGGTGGTCGCACCCCTCCACTTT. Translating gives CASRAVVAPLHF.

This rearrangement joins TRBV6-5 to TRBJ1-5; maybe TRBD1 (6 bases). Germline V lookup: CDR1 MNHEY, CDR2 SVGAGI. The V end lost 6 bases, the J end lost 5 bases, and 14 bases lay between the germline ends. CDR3 length: 14 amino acids. The chain's CDR3 is CASRADSPDQPQHF. The CDR3 DNA is TGTGCCAGCAGAGCGGACAGCCCCGATCAGCCCCAGCATTTT.

The rearrangement uses TRBV2 and TRBJ1-4; the match to TRBD1 covers 8 bases. J was trimmed by 5 bases and V by 4 bases; bases with no gene match: 0. The germline V gene encodes CDR1 SNHLY and CDR2 FYNNEI. The CDR3 runs to 13 residues. The CDR3 protein is CASSGQGNEKLFF. The CDR3 nucleotides read TGTGCCAGCAGTGGACAGGGGAATGAAAAACTGTTTTTT.

The J gene is TRBJ1-4, the V gene TRBV21-1. TRBV21-1 is labeled a pseudogene. CDR3 length: 13 amino acids. CDR3 DNA sequence: TGTGCCAGCAGCATAGCCCTAAATGAAAAACTGTTTTTT. It yields the protein CASSIALNEKLFF.

In nucleotides, the CDR3 is TGTGCCATCAGTGAGTCCCTTTACAATGAGCAGTTCTTC. Its translation: CAISESLYNEQFF. The chain recombines TRBV10-3 with TRBJ2-1; D unclear. Trimming took off 0 bases at V and 4 bases at J, with 4 bases between the two ends. The CDR3 runs to 13 residues. Germline V CDR1 and CDR2: ENHRY, SYGVKD.

This clone appeared once. V gene TRBV24-1 combines with J gene TRBJ2-5, with 8 positions matching TRBD2. This CDR3 is built from 13 residues. Germline CDR1 is KGHDR and CDR2 is SFDVKD. The J segment lost 5 bases and the V segment lost 9 bases, leaving 7 bases of the junction unmatched. Written as DNA, the CDR3 is TGTGCCACCCCCGGGGGGGCCGGTGAGACCCAGTACTTC. This gives the protein CATPGGAGETQYF.

V usage is TRBV3-1 (or the pseudogene TRBV3-2) and J usage is TRBJ1-6; no reliable D call. CDR1 is LGHDT, CDR2 YNNKEL, per germline (reference sequence). CDR3 length: 17 residues. Trimming took 0 bases from V and 7 from J, leaving 16 bases between them. In DNA, the CDR3 is TGTGCCAGCAGCCAAGAACCGGCTTCTCGAGGAAATTCACCCCTCCACTTT. Amino acids: CASSQEPASRGNSPLHF.

The chain is built from TRBV5-1 and TRBJ2-5, with D possibly being TRBD2 (5 bases). Between the trimmed V and J ends, which lost 4 bases and 5 bases, there was a span of 12 bases. The length of the CDR3 is 13 residues. The germline gives CDR1 SGHRS, CDR2 YFSETQ. This CDR3 reads CASSDPGMETQYF. In DNA, the CDR3 is TGCGCCAGCAGCGATCCGGGGATGGAGACCCAGTACTTC.

This clone showed up just a few times. The V and J genes are TRBV29-1 and TRBJ1-2; the match to TRBD1 covers 7 bases. V was pared by 4 bases and J by 8 bases, with 7 bases of the junction left unmatched. The CDR3 loop spans 12 amino acids. Germline assignment: CDR1 SQVTM and CDR2 ANQGSEA. CDR3 loop: CSVVDRSKGYTF. CDR3 nucleotides: TGCAGCGTTGTGGACAGGAGTAAGGGCTACACCTTC.

This clone was counted a few times. V is TRBV6-5 and J is TRBJ2-5, with D unresolved. With 6 bases removed from V and 5 bases from J, the gap between germline ends came to 4 bases. The V gene's germline CDR1 is MNHEY and CDR2 SVGAGI. The CDR3 is made up of 10 amino acids. The CDR3 is CASRQETQYF. DNA of the CDR3: TGTGCCAGCAGGCAGGAGACCCAGTACTTC.

CDR3 in DNA: TGTGCCAGCAGTCGTGCGGGGACAGGGGTCTCACCCCTCCACTTT. Translating it yields CASSRAGTGVSPLHF. The chain uses TRBV27 and TRBJ1-6, with 10 nucleotides matching TRBD1. CDR3 length: 15 amino acids. Germline CDR1 is MNHEY and CDR2 is SMNVEV (reference sequence). V trimming: 5 bases; J trimming: 10 bases; junction bases outside the gene matches: 8.

About this clone itself: The missing conserved phenylalanine or tryptophan at the end of this CDR3 makes a read error likely. This chain joins TRBV19 and TRBJ1-2, with 8 bases lining up with TRBD1. Per the germline V gene, CDR1 is LNHDA and CDR2 is SQIVND (reference sequence). V shed 6 bases, J shed 7 bases, and the junction held 16 bases outside the gene matches. This CDR3 is 16 amino acids long. The CDR3 loop reads CASRELTGAVSIGYTL. DNA for the CDR3: TGTGCCAGTAGGGAACTGACAGGGGCGGTCTCTATTGGCTACACCCTC.

The chain uses TRBV27 and TRBJ2-5; 7 bases match TRBD1. CDR1 and CDR2 from the germline V gene are MNHEY and SMNVEV (reference sequence). The CDR3 is made up of 15 amino acids. J lost 0 bases, V lost 6 bases, and 7 bases had no gene match. CDR3 residues: CASRKDRSYQETQYF. CDR3 nucleotide sequence: TGTGCCAGCAGGAAGGACAGGTCGTACCAAGAGACCCAGTACTTC.